This TCR beta chain stems from a study of T cell responses to AZD1222 COVID-19 vaccine. General observations from the study: Donors skewed white British and female; clonal diversity was possibly underestimated. Epitopes outside B.1.351 and B.1.1.7 mutated regions reportedly drew nearly half of spike TCRs. The study found vaccine-associated CD4 TCRs spanning spike, dominant at 160-218 and 743-854. Samples come after the peak T cell response, not at day 14.

This CDR3 spans 13 amino acids. In germline, CDR1 is LNHDA, CDR2 SQIVND (reference sequence). V was clipped by 3 bases and J by 1 base, with 6 bases between them. A remark on this clone: Its specificity is not known. This specimen includes other DNA sequences encoding the same CDR3.

Assay: immunoSEQ multiplex PCR; the TCRdb copy retains only in-frame clones and omits some. The repertoire holds 160,000 or so clones, 91% seen once, with 1.9% in the top ten. The source of this sequence is an adult in good health. The chain employs TRBV19 and TRBJ1-1, with a tentative D call TRBD1 (5 bases). The source was peripheral blood, collected on day 0 of AZD1222 vaccination. In DNA form, the CDR3 reads TGTGCCAGTAGTATTCAGGGGAACACTGAAGCTTTCTTT. Amino acid sequence: CASSIQGNTEAFF.